This T cell receptor (beta chain) emerged from a study of spatial heterogeneity in lung cancer. MiXCR, applied by TCRdb to the 5' RACE reads, yields one record per CDR3 protein. The sample has some 100,000 distinct CDR3 sequences; roughly 8.7% are singletons. Time point denoted: sample taken at primary tumor resection. In each case, whole RNA from tumor, nontumor lung or frozen PBMC was sequenced unsorted. This clonotype has more than one count but fewer than ten. The germline gives CDR1 DFQATT, CDR2 SNEGSKA (reference sequence). The CDR3 is 12 amino acids. The V segment lost 6 bases and the J segment 7 bases; nucleotides outside the gene matches: 5.

This chain joins TRBV20-1 and TRBJ2-4; 8 bases map to TRBD1. The TCR originated in a male donor with early-stage non-small cell lung cancer. This material consisted of PBMCs, taken at surgery. CDR3 DNA: TGCAGTGCCCCCCGACAGGGGAACATTCAGTACTTC. Amino acids: CSAPRQGNIQYF.